The rows below give T cell receptor beta chains drawn from one sample of a study of blood T cell repertoires in COVID-19. Generated by immunoSEQ multiplex PCR, the TCRdb table keeps only in-frame clones and is missing some. The profile shows around 300,000 clones, roughly 90% of them singletons. The material sequenced was peripheral blood. The source is a woman in her 40s with COVID-19, enrolled during active disease. Both conserved end residues are part of each CDR3. D genes are given only for firm matches. The size entry is marked missing in some rows and otherwise reads once, few, many or a size class.

D,size,V,J,CDR3,DNA
TRBD1,once,TRBV7-3,TRBJ2-7,CASSLAGQGAYEQYF,TGTGCCAGCAGCTTAGCGGGACAGGGGGCGTACGAGCAGTACTTC
.,.,TRBV7-2,TRBJ1-3,CASRQSSGNTIYF,TGTGCCAGCAGACAGAGCTCTGGAAACACCATATATTTT
.,.,TRBV5-6,TRBJ2-3,CASSDGSTDTQYF,TGTGCCAGCAGCGACGGGAGCACAGATACGCAGTATTTT
TRBD1,.,TRBV27,TRBJ2-7,CASHRLGTGRSYEQYF,TGTGCCAGCCACCGCTTAGGGACAGGAAGGTCCTACGAGCAGTACTTC
.,once,TRBV5-1,TRBJ2-3,CASSLAVTSDDTQYF,TGCGCCAGCAGCTTGGCCGTGACAAGTGATGATACGCAGTATTTT
.,.,TRBV28,TRBJ1-5,CASIKGGKLSQPQHF,TGTGCCAGCATCAAAGGAGGGAAACTCAGTCAGCCCCAGCATTTT
.,.,TRBV29-1,TRBJ1-1,CSVEDLVNTEAFF,TGCAGCGTTGAAGATCTCGTGAACACTGAAGCTTTCTTT
.,.,TRBV7-9,TRBJ1-6,CASSLAQAMRSSPLHF,TGTGCCAGCAGCTTAGCGCAGGCTATGCGAAGTTCACCCCTCCACTTT
.,.,TRBV6-5,TRBJ1-5,CASSYGGAEQPQHF,TGTGCCAGCAGTTACGGGGGGGCGGAGCAGCCCCAGCATTTT
.,.,TRBV18,TRBJ1-1,CASSRGGDLLYTEAFF,TGTGCCAGCTCACGAGGTGGTGACCTCTTATACACTGAAGCTTTCTTT
TRBD1,.,TRBV2,TRBJ1-5,CASSRQGQLDNQPQHF,TGTGCCAGCAGTCGACAGGGGCAACTTGATAATCAGCCCCAGCATTTT
TRBD2,few,TRBV15,TRBJ2-7,CATSILSGGAEQYF,TGTGCCACCAGCATACTTAGCGGGGGGGCCGAGCAGTACTTC
TRBD1,.,TRBV6-5,TRBJ2-5,CASSYLGQGSETQYF,TGTGCCAGCAGTTACCTGGGACAGGGGTCCGAGACCCAGTACTTC
.,few,TRBV29-1,TRBJ1-1,CSGGQEAFF,TGCAGCGGTGGACAAGAAGCTTTCTTT
.,few,TRBV21-1,TRBJ1-2,CASSPSPVLYKPHNYGYTF,TGTGCCAGCAGTCCATCCCCGGTCCTTTATAAACCCCATAACTATGGCTACACCTTC
.,.,TRBV4-3,TRBJ2-3,CASSQDQARSLLNTDTQYF,TGCGCCAGCAGCCAAGATCAAGCGCGGAGCCTCTTAAACACAGATACGCAGTATTTT
TRBD1,.,TRBV13,TRBJ2-7,CASSHRGTVHEQYF,TGTGCCAGCAGCCATAGAGGGACAGTCCACGAGCAGTACTTC
.,once,TRBV7-9,TRBJ2-7,CASSKLGGSDEQYF,TGTGCCAGCAGCAAACTTGGCGGTTCCGACGAGCAGTACTTC
.,.,TRBV18,TRBJ1-2,CASSIRQGHGYTF,TGTGCCAGCTCCATACGCCAGGGTCATGGCTACACCTTC
TRBD1,.,TRBV19,TRBJ1-1,CASKFWTGITEAFF,TGTGCCAGTAAATTCTGGACAGGGATCACTGAAGCTTTCTTT
TRBD1,.,TRBV12-5,TRBJ2-7,CASGPAGQGPFKSYEQYF,TGTGCTAGTGGTCCCGCGGGACAGGGGCCCTTTAAATCCTACGAGCAGTACTTC
.,.,TRBV24-1,TRBJ2-5,CATSDPGGSGGTQYF,TGTGCCACCAGTGATCCGGGGGGCTCGGGGGGGACCCAGTACTTC
TRBD1,.,TRBV15,TRBJ1-1,CATSREGTGGVEAFF,TGTGCCACCAGCAGAGAAGGGACAGGGGGCGTCGAAGCTTTCTTT
TRBD1,.,TRBV14,TRBJ1-1,CASSPQGAGNTEAFF,TGTGCCAGCAGCCCCCAGGGGGCAGGAAACACTGAAGCTTTCTTT
.,.,TRBV28,TRBJ2-3,CASSRARVGGTDTQYF,TGTGCCAGCAGCCGCGCGCGGGTAGGCGGCACAGATACGCAGTATTTT
.,once,TRBV7-8,TRBJ2-7,CASSWTTGSSYEQYF,TGTGCCAGCAGCTGGACAACAGGGTCCTCCTACGAGCAGTACTTC
.,.,TRBV30,TRBJ2-2,CAWSVGELFF,TGTGCCTGGAGCGTCGGGGAGCTGTTTTTT
.,.,TRBV29-1,TRBJ1-2,CSVVPLRQLANYGYTF,TGCAGCGTTGTCCCTCTTCGCCAACTAGCTAACTATGGCTACACCTTC
.,.,TRBV5-1,TRBJ1-1,CASSTEGLLTEAFF,TGCGCCAGCAGTACCGAGGGACTGCTCACTGAAGCTTTCTTT
.,once,TRBV5-1,TRBJ2-1,CASSSGLPGYNEQFF,TGCGCCAGCAGCTCCGGACTCCCGGGGTACAATGAGCAGTTCTTC
TRBD1,.,TRBV2,TRBJ1-1,CASLRDSAINTEAFF,TGTGCCAGCCTTAGGGACAGCGCGATTAACACTGAAGCTTTCTTT
TRBD1,.,TRBV7-9,TRBJ2-7,CASSQTGTDYSYEQYF,TGTGCCAGCAGCCAAACCGGGACAGATTACTCCTACGAGCAGTACTTC
.,.,TRBV27,TRBJ1-2,CASSPTVLWYGYTF,TGTGCCAGCAGTCCTACGGTGTTGTGGTATGGCTACACCTTC
.,.,TRBV20-1,TRBJ2-2,CSAYNTGELFF,TGCAGTGCATATAACACCGGGGAGCTGTTTTTT
.,.,TRBV9,TRBJ2-2,CASSVRGAQRLNTGELFF,TGTGCCAGCAGCGTTCGGGGGGCGCAACGATTGAACACCGGGGAGCTGTTTTTT
TRBD1,.,TRBV19,TRBJ1-1,CANRRGRNTEAFF,TGTGCCAACCGCAGGGGGCGGAACACTGAAGCTTTCTTT
.,.,TRBV7-6,TRBJ2-7,CASSLEVRGSDEQYF,TGTGCCAGCAGCTTAGAAGTCAGGGGTAGTGACGAGCAGTACTTC
TRBD2,.,TRBV9,TRBJ2-7,CASSPQGVLAGDFSYEQYF,TGTGCCAGCAGCCCACAGGGGGTACTAGCGGGGGACTTTTCCTACGAGCAGTACTTC
.,.,TRBV4-3,TRBJ2-7,CASSQGPSGEQYF,TGCGCCAGCAGCCAAGGGCCCAGCGGCGAGCAGTACTTC
.,.,TRBV28,TRBJ2-7,CASSLSGGAVYEQYF,TGTGCCAGCAGTTTATCGGGGGGCGCCGTCTACGAGCAGTACTTC
TRBD1,.,TRBV3-1/TRBV3-2,TRBJ1-1,CASTGQGGFMNTEAFF,TGTGCCAGCACAGGACAGGGCGGGTTTATGAACACTGAAGCTTTCTTT
.,.,TRBV12-3/TRBV12-4,TRBJ1-1,CASSRQMNTEAFF,TGTGCCAGCAGCCGACAGATGAACACTGAAGCTTTCTTT
TRBD1,.,TRBV15,TRBJ1-6,CATIGTGRMNSPLHF,TGTGCCACCATCGGGACAGGGCGGATGAATTCACCCCTCCACTTT
.,.,TRBV4-3,TRBJ1-1,CASSQDFSREAFF,TGCGCCAGCAGCCAAGACTTCTCTCGGGAAGCTTTCTTT
.,few,TRBV6-6,TRBJ1-1,CASSYSSSNTEAFF,TGTGCCAGCAGTTACTCATCCAGTAACACTGAAGCTTTCTTT
.,.,TRBV19,TRBJ1-5,CASSPRDRYSAGPQHF,TGTGCCAGTAGTCCCCGAGACAGGTACTCTGCAGGGCCCCAGCATTTT
.,once,TRBV7-2,TRBJ1-2,CASSEGGGSFGYTF,TGTGCCAGCAGCGAGGGCGGGGGTTCCTTTGGCTACACCTTC
.,.,TRBV7-2,TRBJ2-1,CASSQLAGGEQFF,TGTGCCAGCAGCCAACTAGCCGGGGGTGAGCAGTTCTTC